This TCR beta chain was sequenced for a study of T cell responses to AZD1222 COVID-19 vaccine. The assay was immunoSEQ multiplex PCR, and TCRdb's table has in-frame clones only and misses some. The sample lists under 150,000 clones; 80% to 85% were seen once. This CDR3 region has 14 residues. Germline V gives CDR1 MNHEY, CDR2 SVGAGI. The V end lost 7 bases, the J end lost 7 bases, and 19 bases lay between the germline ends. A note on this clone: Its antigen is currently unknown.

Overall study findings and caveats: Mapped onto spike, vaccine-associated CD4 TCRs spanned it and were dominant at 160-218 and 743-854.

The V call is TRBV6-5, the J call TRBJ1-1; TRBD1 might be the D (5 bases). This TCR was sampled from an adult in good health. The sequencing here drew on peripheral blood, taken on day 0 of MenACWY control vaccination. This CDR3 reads CASTLIRDGGEAFF. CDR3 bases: TGTGCCAGCACCCTAATCAGGGACGGGGGTGAAGCTTTCTTT.